The 14 T cell receptor beta chains listed next were all sequenced from one sample in a study of cytotoxic CD8 clonotypes in ibrutinib-treated CLL. The assay was immunoSEQ multiplex PCR, and TCRdb's table has in-frame clones only and misses some. The profile shows about 160,000 clones, roughly 80% of them singletons. The sample in question was PBMCs, obtained after 12 months of ibrutinib treatment. Source of these receptors: a human donor with chronic lymphocytic leukemia.

The V and J genes are TRBV7-2 and TRBJ2-5; TRBD1 agrees at 7 bases. Trimming at V came to 5 bases and at J to 5 bases, leaving 11 bases not matched to a gene. Germline CDR1 reads SGHTA; CDR2 reads FQGNSA. This CDR3 has 15 residues. This chain's CDR3 is CASSGNAARGETQYF. The CDR3 DNA reads as TGTGCCAGCAGCGGCAATGCGGCCAGGGGGGAGACCCAGTACTTC.

J is TRBJ1-1 and V is TRBV7-9; 7 nucleotides match TRBD1. Trimming cost V 4 bases and J 7 bases; bases outside gene matches: 6. Germline V gene lookup returns CDR1 SEHNR and CDR2 FQNEAQ (reference sequence). The CDR3 runs to 13 residues. CDR3 in DNA: TGTGCCAGCAGCTCCGGGACAGAATATGAAGCTTTCTTT. As protein: CASSSGTEYEAFF.

The V gene is TRBV9, the J gene TRBJ1-2, with a weak D call TRBD1 (5 bases). The germline V and J ends were trimmed by 3 bases and 3 bases, with 24 bases remaining between them. CDR1 and CDR2 from the germline V gene are SGDLS and YYNGEE. This CDR3 spans 18 amino acids. The CDR3 sequence is CASSAYSGVPGRDYGYTF. The CDR3 coding sequence is TGTGCCAGCAGCGCCTACTCGGGGGTCCCCGGACGAGACTATGGCTACACCTTC.

This clone has a single count. The chain carries TRBV27 and TRBJ1-2; maybe TRBD1 (5 bases). CDR1 and CDR2 (germline): MNHEY, SMNVEV (reference sequence). The CDR3 contains 14 residues. Trimming shortened V by 8 bases and J by 3 bases, and 16 bases separated the two germline ends. The CDR3, as DNA: TGTGCCAGCCCCTGGGGGAGCAGATACTATGGCTACACCTTC. Translated, it gives CASPWGSRYYGYTF.

The CDR3 bases are TGTGCCAGCTCACGGGCCGTGAACACCGGGGAGCTGTTTTTT. Its protein product is CASSRAVNTGELFF. The chain links TRBV18 to TRBJ2-2; D remains unclear. The CDR3 is 14 amino acids. Trimming took off 4 bases at V and 1 base at J, with 7 bases between the two ends. Germline V gene lookup returns CDR1 KGHSH and CDR2 LQKENI.

The CDR3 here is CASSLGLAGGQETQYF. The CDR3 coding sequence is TGTGCCAGCAGTTTGGGACTAGCGGGGGGCCAAGAGACCCAGTACTTC. This chain joins TRBV28 and TRBJ2-5; 15 bases match TRBD2. The germline V gene encodes CDR1 MDHEN and CDR2 SYDVKM. The CDR3 totals 16 residues. J was trimmed by 1 base and V by 3 bases; bases with no gene match: 0.

V is TRBV7-2 and J is TRBJ2-3; tentative D call: TRBD2 (6 bases). V was clipped by 4 bases and J by 0 bases, with 11 bases between them. CDR3 size: 15 residues. Looked up from germline, CDR1 is SGHTA and CDR2 is FQGNSA. CDR3 nucleotides: TGTGCCAGCAGCTCCGAGACTAGTAGCACAGATACGCAGTATTTT. It encodes CASSSETSSTDTQYF.

This chain uses TRBV7-3 with TRBJ2-1; 8 bases fit TRBD1. J gave up 1 base and V 5 bases, and 7 bases lay outside the gene matches. This CDR3 has 16 amino acids. From germline, CDR1 is SGHTA and CDR2 FQGTGA. In DNA, the CDR3 is TGTGCCAGCAGCCCGTGGACAGGGAGGTCCTACAATGAGCAGTTCTTC. This sequence encodes CASSPWTGRSYNEQFF.

The gene calls are TRBV7-2 and TRBJ2-5; the match to TRBD2 covers 9 bases. V trimming: 5 bases; J trimming: 5 bases; junction bases outside the gene matches: 9. CDR3 length equals 15 residues. Germline V gene lookup returns CDR1 SGHTA and CDR2 FQGNSA. The CDR3 DNA reads as TGTGCCAGCAGCCTGGCGGGCGGGGGGGAGGAGACCCAGTACTTC. It translates to CASSLAGGGEETQYF.

J is TRBJ2-3 and V is TRBV11-2, with D unclear. Looked up from germline, CDR1 is SGHAT and CDR2 is FQNNGV. The CDR3 extends over 14 amino acids. Deletions cut 1 base from V and 2 bases from J, with 7 bases between. CDR3 DNA: TGTGCCAGCAGCTTAGCGGTTAACACAGATACGCAGTATTTT. It translates to CASSLAVNTDTQYF.

This clone was found a few times. This rearrangement joins TRBV4-1 to TRBJ2-5; TRBD2 is a possible D gene (6 bases). This CDR3 spans 20 amino acids. CDR1 MGHRA and CDR2 YSYEKL come from the germline V gene. With 4 bases removed from V and 3 bases from J, the gap between germline ends came to 30 bases. CDR3 amino acids: CASSPPAGWRGLRPEETQYF. Written as DNA, the CDR3 is TGCGCCAGCAGCCCCCCTGCGGGGTGGAGGGGCCTGCGGCCCGAAGAGACCCAGTACTTC.

This chain connects TRBV14 to TRBJ1-6, with D unclear. V was cut by 0 bases and J by 7 bases, with 10 bases left in between. The CDR3 has 15 amino acids. Germline-derived CDR1 and CDR2 are SGHDN and FVKESK. CDR3: CASSQENAPNSPLHF. The CDR3 nucleotides read TGTGCCAGCAGCCAAGAAAATGCGCCCAATTCACCCCTCCACTTT.

The chain uses TRBV5-3 and TRBJ2-2; 9 nucleotides match TRBD1. TRBV5-3 is annotated as an ORF whose role is uncertain. The CDR3 has 15 amino acids. Trimming took 8 bases from V and 2 from J; bases not matched to a gene: 7. The CDR3 is CARQPGQGNTGELFF. The DNA for the CDR3 is TGTGCCAGGCAACCGGGACAGGGTAACACCGGGGAGCTGTTTTTT.

The chain carries TRBV6-1 and TRBJ1-4, with TRBD1 matching over 7 bases. With 8 bases clipped from V and 3 bases from J, the junction kept 9 bases outside the gene matches. Germline values: CDR1 MNHNS, CDR2 SASEGT. The CDR3 length is 15 residues. The CDR3 sequence is CASQKGTASNEKLFF. For the CDR3, the DNA is TGTGCCAGCCAAAAAGGGACAGCCTCTAATGAAAAACTGTTTTTT.